These T cell receptor beta chains were read from a single sample in a study of shared clonotypes between healthy human individuals. Sequenced by immunoSEQ multiplex PCR; TCRdb stores in-frame clones only, minus some. Among some 2,100,000 clones listed, around 95% were seen once. The sequencing input was naive CD4+ T cells sorted from blood. These receptors were collected from a man aged 18 to 35 in good health. The CDR3 runs from the conserved cysteine through the conserved F or W. D genes are given only for firm matches. Not every row has a clone size; where given, it reads once, few, many or a size class.

-	TRBV6-5	TRBD2	TRBJ2-3	TGTGCCAGCAGGAGGAGCGGGGGGATCACAGATACGCAGTATTTT	CASRRSGGITDTQYF
-	TRBV30	TRBD2	TRBJ2-5	TGTGCCTGGAGTACCGGCGGGAGAGGGGAGACCCAGTACTTC	CAWSTGGRGETQYF
-	TRBV2	-	TRBJ1-1	TGTGCCAGCAGTGTGATCAGCCCAAACACTGAAGCTTTCTTT	CASSVISPNTEAFF
few	TRBV19	-	TRBJ1-6	TGTGCCAGTAGTAGCGGTGATTCACCCCTCCACTTT	CASSSGDSPLHF
-	TRBV18	TRBD1	TRBJ2-5	TGTGCCAGCTCGCACCGGGACAGGGCGGCGGAGACCCAGTACTTC	CASSHRDRAAETQYF
-	TRBV5-4	-	TRBJ2-5	TGTGCCAGCAGCTTGGGATATCAAGAGACCCAGTACTTC	CASSLGYQETQYF
-	TRBV5-4	TRBD1	TRBJ2-1	TGTGCCAGCAGCTCGGCCGGGACAGGGTACAATGAGCAGTTCTTC	CASSSAGTGYNEQFF
-	TRBV5-1	-	TRBJ2-5	TGCGCCAGCAGGCAGGGGGGGCCGTACCAAGAGACCCAGTACTTC	CASRQGGPYQETQYF
-	TRBV27	-	TRBJ2-7	TGTGCCAGTCGAGCCGGGGGTCGCTACGAGCAGTACTTC	CASRAGGRYEQYF
-	TRBV19	TRBD2	TRBJ2-7	TGTGCCAGTAGTAGAAGGAGTGGGAGAAGCGGGACCCCCTACGAGCAGTACTTC	CASSRRSGRSGTPYEQYF
-	TRBV12-5	-	TRBJ2-1	TGTGCTAGTGGTTTGGTATTGCGGGCTGACAATGAGCAGTTCTTC	CASGLVLRADNEQFF
-	TRBV19	-	TRBJ2-5	TGTGCCAGTAGTTTATCCAAGGTCCGAGAGACCCAGTACTTC	CASSLSKVRETQYF
-	TRBV27	TRBD1	TRBJ1-2	TGTGCCAGCAGTCGAGGGGACAGGTTCTATGGCTACACCTTC	CASSRGDRFYGYTF
-	TRBV7-8	TRBD2	TRBJ2-2	TGTGCCAGCAGCTTATTCGGACTAGCGGGGAACACCGGGGAGCTGTTTTTT	CASSLFGLAGNTGELFF
-	TRBV2	-	TRBJ1-6	TGTGCCAGCAGTGTATCAGGGACCCATTCACCCCTCCACTTT	CASSVSGTHSPLHF
once	TRBV30	-	TRBJ2-7	TGTGCCTGGAGTAATTACGAGCAGTACTTC	CAWSNYEQYF
-	TRBV19	-	TRBJ2-1	TGTGCCAGTAGTATTATACTGGGTGAGCAGTTCTTC	CASSIILGEQFF
-	TRBV11-2	-	TRBJ2-1	TGTGCCAGCAGCCCCCCCTACAACTCCTACAATGAGCAGTTCTTC	CASSPPYNSYNEQFF
-	TRBV5-1	TRBD2	TRBJ2-3	TGCGCCAGCAGCTTGGATAATAGCGGGAGGTATTTT	CASSLDNSGRYF
-	TRBV18	-	TRBJ2-3	TGTGCCAGCTCACCACCCCAGGGTGATACGCAGTATTTT	CASSPPQGDTQYF
-	TRBV15	-	TRBJ1-3	TGTGCCACCAGCAGAGACTCGACAGATGGAAACACCATATATTTT	CATSRDSTDGNTIYF
-	TRBV21-1	-	TRBJ2-7	TGTGCCAGCAGCCTAGGACAGAGAAAAAACTACGAGCAGTACTTC	CASSLGQRKNYEQYF
-	TRBV5-4	TRBD2	TRBJ2-1	TGTGCCAGCAGTGGCGGGAGCCCCTACAATGAGCAGTTCTTC	CASSGGSPYNEQFF
-	TRBV7-3	TRBD1	TRBJ1-1	TGTGCCAGCACCGGGCGGGCTACAGGGGGCGAGGAGACTGAAGCTTTCTTT	CASTGRATGGEETEAFF
-	TRBV2	-	TRBJ1-2	TGTGCCAGCAGCGAGAACACTAATGGCTACACCTTC	CASSENTNGYTF
-	TRBV7-9	TRBD2	TRBJ2-1	TGTGCCACCAGTAGTCTAGCGGGAGCCACCTACAATGAGCAGTTCTTC	CATSSLAGATYNEQFF
once	TRBV7-8	TRBD1	TRBJ1-5	TGTGCCAGCAGCTTAGGGCACAGGGGGTCCGATCAGCCCCAGCATTTT	CASSLGHRGSDQPQHF
-	TRBV2	TRBD2	TRBJ2-7	TGTGCCAGCAGCTTACTAGCGACACCCGGCTACGAGCAGTACTTC	CASSLLATPGYEQYF
-	TRBV2	-	TRBJ1-1	TGTGCCAGCAGTGACGAACGAGGGGTGAACACTGAAGCTTTCTTT	CASSDERGVNTEAFF
once	TRBV13	TRBD2	TRBJ2-2	TGTGCCAGCAGCCAAAGCGGGAGTTTAACCGGGGAGCTGTTTTTT	CASSQSGSLTGELFF